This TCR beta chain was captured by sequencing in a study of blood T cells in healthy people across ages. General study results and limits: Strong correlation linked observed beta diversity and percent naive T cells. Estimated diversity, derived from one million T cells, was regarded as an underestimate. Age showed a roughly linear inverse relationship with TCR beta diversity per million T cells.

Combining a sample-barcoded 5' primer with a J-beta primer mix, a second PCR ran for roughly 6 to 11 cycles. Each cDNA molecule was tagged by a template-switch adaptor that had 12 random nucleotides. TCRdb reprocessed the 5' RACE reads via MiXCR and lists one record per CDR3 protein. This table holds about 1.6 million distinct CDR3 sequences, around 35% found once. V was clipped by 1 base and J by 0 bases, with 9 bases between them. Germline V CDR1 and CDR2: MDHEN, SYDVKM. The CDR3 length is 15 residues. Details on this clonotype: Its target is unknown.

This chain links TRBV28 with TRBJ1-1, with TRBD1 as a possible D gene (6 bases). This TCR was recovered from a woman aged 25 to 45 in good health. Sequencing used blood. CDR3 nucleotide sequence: TGTGCCAGCAGTTTATCGCAGGGGTTGAACACTGAAGCTTTCTTT. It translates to CASSLSQGLNTEAFF.